This entry lists 26 T cell receptor beta chains sequenced from one sample in a study of blood T cell repertoires in COVID-19. TCRdb's table, derived via immunoSEQ multiplex PCR, lists solely in-frame clones and lacks some. The repertoire consists of roughly 140,000 clones, with over 75% occurring once and the leading ten covering 3.9%. Material: PBMCs or T cells enriched from blood (not recorded which). The receptors shown here come from a man between 50 and 59 years old in a cohort exposed to, infected with or recovered from COVID-19 (not recorded which).

This clone was seen a single time. The chain links TRBV15 to TRBJ1-5, with D perhaps TRBD1 (5 bases). The V end was cut by 5 bases, the J end by 2 bases, with 10 bases between. Germline CDR1 LNHNV, CDR2 YYDKDF (reference sequence). The CDR3 extends over 14 amino acids. CDR3 loop: CATSRTNRNQPQHF. Written as DNA, the CDR3 is TGTGCCACCAGCCGGACAAACCGCAATCAGCCCCAGCATTTT. The full variable domain, completed using reference TRBV15 and TRBJ1-5, is DAMVIQNPRYQVTQFGKPVTLSCSQTLNHNVMYWYQQKSSQAPKLLFHYYDKDFNNEADTPDNFQSRRPNTSFCFLDIRSPGLGDTAMYLCATSRTNRNQPQHFGDGTRLSIL.

The chain employs TRBV9 and TRBJ2-7, with a possible D match to TRBD1 (5 bases). CDR3 length: 14 amino acids. Germline V gene lookup returns CDR1 SGDLS and CDR2 YYNGEE. The V end was cut by 0 bases, the J end by 0 bases, with 7 bases between. Here the CDR3 DNA reads TGTGCCAGCAGCGTAGGACAGCTCTCCTACGAGCAGTACTTC. It translates to CASSVGQLSYEQYF.

The chain has TRBV5-6 and TRBJ1-2; unclear D gene. The CDR3 contains 12 residues. From germline, CDR1 is SGHDT and CDR2 YYEEEE. V lost 2 bases to trimming and J lost 6 bases, with 8 bases between them. This CDR3 reads CASSFSQDGYTF. In DNA form, the CDR3 reads TGTGCCAGCAGCTTCAGTCAGGATGGCTACACCTTC.

This clone was counted a single time. In DNA form, the CDR3 reads TGTGCCAGCAGCTCAGGGGGCCTTTACAATGAGCAGTTCTTC. This encodes CASSSGGLYNEQFF. The V and J genes are TRBV7-9 and TRBJ2-1; 8 nucleotides align to TRBD1. This CDR3 contains 14 residues. After removal of 4 bases from V and 4 bases from J, the junction contained 3 bases not matched to a gene. Germline V gene sequence: CDR1 SEHNR, CDR2 FQNEAQ (reference sequence).

The V and J genes are TRBV30 and TRBJ1-3; 8 positions agree with TRBD1. The CDR3 is 15 amino acids. After removal of 0 bases from V and 2 bases from J, the junction contained 3 bases not matched to a gene. Germline V gene lookup returns CDR1 GTSNPN and CDR2 SVGIG (reference sequence). The CDR3 is CAWSVGTGTGNTIYF. The CDR3 DNA is TGTGCCTGGAGTGTAGGGACAGGTACTGGAAACACCATATATTTT.

The V and J genes are TRBV7-2 and TRBJ1-5; 7 nucleotides line up with TRBD1. CDR1 SGHTA and CDR2 FQGNSA come from the germline V gene. The length of the CDR3 is 13 residues. The V and J ends lost 5 bases and 4 bases, in that order; junction bases with no gene match: 2. CDR3 in amino acids: CASSVRGNQPQHF. CDR3 nucleotides: TGTGCCAGCAGCGTCAGGGGGAATCAGCCCCAGCATTTT.

The rearrangement uses TRBV28 and TRBJ1-1; tentatively, D is TRBD1 (6 bases). Trimming removed 2 bases from V and 8 bases from J, with 12 bases in between. Per the germline V gene, CDR1 is MDHEN and CDR2 is SYDVKM. The CDR3 loop spans 13 amino acids. CDR3 protein: CASSLVLGAEAFF. The CDR3 DNA reads TGTGCCAGCAGTTTAGTTCTGGGGGCCGAAGCTTTCTTT.

The chain is built from TRBV20-1 and TRBJ2-3; unclear D gene. Per germline, CDR1 DFQATT and CDR2 SNEGSKA (reference sequence). Trimming cost V 3 bases and J 0 bases, with 13 bases left between them. CDR3 length: 15 amino acids. The CDR3, as DNA: TGCAGTGCTAGTTGGGCGCAGCCGAGCACAGATACGCAGTATTTT. Its protein is CSASWAQPSTDTQYF.

CDR3 residues: CASSLTLGGTGNYGYTF. CDR3 sequence (DNA): TGTGCCAGCAGCTTAACTTTAGGAGGGACAGGGAACTATGGCTACACCTTC. This chain uses TRBV7-9 with TRBJ1-2, with 9 bases aligning to TRBD1. V shed 2 bases, J shed 2 bases, and the junction held 9 bases outside the gene matches. Germline values: CDR1 SEHNR, CDR2 FQNEAQ (reference sequence). This CDR3 is built from 17 residues.

The rearrangement joins TRBV5-4 to TRBJ1-6, with 11 bases fitting TRBD1. Germline CDR1 SGHNT, CDR2 YYREEE (reference sequence). The CDR3 runs to 15 residues. V shed 4 bases and J 11 bases; nucleotides not matched to a gene: 8. The CDR3 nucleotides are TGTGCCAGCAGCCAAGGACAGGGGGCGATCGCACCCCTCCACTTT. Protein product: CASSQGQGAIAPLHF.

J is TRBJ1-2 and V is TRBV29-1; 9 positions agree with TRBD1. CDR3 size: 12 residues. Trimming removed 6 bases from V and 3 bases from J; junction bases left unmatched: 2. Germline CDR1 and CDR2: SQVTM and ANQGSEA. This CDR3 is CSVGQGHYGYTF. CDR3 nucleotide sequence: TGCAGCGTGGGACAGGGACACTATGGCTACACCTTC.

The chain uses TRBV30 and TRBJ1-1; 8 bases align to TRBD1. With 4 bases clipped from V and 6 bases from J, the junction kept 10 bases outside the gene matches. Germline V gene data show CDR1 as GTSNPN and CDR2 as SVGIG (reference sequence). The CDR3 extends over 14 amino acids. As DNA, the CDR3 is TGTGCCTGGACCGAAACAGGGGGGCTGGCTGAAGCTTTCTTT. Residues: CAWTETGGLAEAFF.

This rearrangement joins TRBV7-2 to TRBJ2-3, with D possibly being TRBD2 (7 bases). The CDR3 runs to 18 residues. Trimming pared 4 bases from V and 0 bases from J, leaving 20 bases between. The germline gives CDR1 SGHTA, CDR2 FQGNSA. CDR3 DNA sequence: TGTGCCAGCAGCTCCCTTTCGGGGGGCGAAACTAGCACAGATACGCAGTATTTT. Amino acids: CASSSLSGGETSTDTQYF.

This clone has a handful of counts. The chain uses TRBV24-1 and TRBJ2-3, with TRBD1 as a possible D gene (6 bases). The germline CDR1 and CDR2 sequences are KGHDR and SFDVKD. Trimming took 4 bases from V and 2 from J, leaving 12 bases between them. This CDR3 contains 15 residues. The CDR3 spells CATSDRGRDTDTQYF. The CDR3 DNA reads as TGTGCCACCAGTGACAGGGGACGGGACACAGATACGCAGTATTTT.

The chain is built from TRBV7-6 and TRBJ1-4, with TRBD1 matching 7 bases. The CDR3 is 17 amino acids. The V gene end was trimmed by 5 bases and the J gene end by 0 bases; junction bases not matched to a gene: 9. Germline V gene data show CDR1 as SGHVS and CDR2 as FNYEAQ. CDR3 protein: CASSEGAKRATNEKLFF. CDR3 nucleotides: TGTGCCAGCAGCGAGGGGGCAAAACGAGCAACTAATGAAAAACTGTTTTTT.

V usage is TRBV7-2 and J usage is TRBJ2-7; 10 nucleotides agree with TRBD2. The trim removed 1 base at V and 2 bases at J, leaving 2 bases unmatched. Germline CDR1 reads SGHTA; CDR2 reads FQGNSA. CDR3 length equals 15 residues. CDR3 coding DNA: TGTGCCAGCAGCTTAGTTAGCGGGGGGCCCTACGAGCAGTACTTC. Protein sequence: CASSLVSGGPYEQYF.

The chain recombines TRBV6-6 with TRBJ1-4; possible D gene TRBD1, 5 bases. CDR3 size: 13 residues. Germline V gene sequence: CDR1 MNHNY, CDR2 SVGAGI (reference sequence). With 2 bases removed from V and 4 bases from J, the gap between germline ends came to 5 bases. As DNA, the CDR3 is TGTGCCAGCAGTTACGACAGTAATGAAAAACTGTTTTTT. Its translation is CASSYDSNEKLFF.

The chain carries TRBV30 and TRBJ2-1, with 8 bases lining up with TRBD2. The length of the CDR3 is 14 residues. The junction had 9 bases not matched to a gene; V was cut back by 3 bases and J by 8 bases. CDR1 GTSNPN and CDR2 SVGIG come from the germline V gene (reference sequence). The CDR3 protein is CAWRNVGGGDEQFF. CDR3 DNA: TGTGCCTGGAGGAACGTCGGGGGGGGAGATGAGCAGTTCTTC.

The chain recombines TRBV9 with TRBJ1-3, with D perhaps matching TRBD1 (5 bases). V lost 0 bases, J lost 9 bases, and 10 bases lay in between. CDR3 length: 13 amino acids. CDR1 SGDLS and CDR2 YYNGEE come from the germline V gene. CDR3 sequence: CASSVDGGSTIYF. The CDR3 DNA is TGTGCCAGCAGCGTAGATGGGGGGAGCACCATATATTTT.

V and J are TRBV24-1 and TRBJ1-2, with D possibly TRBD1 on 6 matching bases. The CDR3 extends over 14 amino acids. Trimming removed 1 base from V and 3 bases from J, with 8 bases in between. Germline loops: CDR1 KGHDR, CDR2 SFDVKD. The CDR3 nucleotides read TGTGCCACCAGTGATTTAGGACAGTACTATGGCTACACCTTC. Amino acids: CATSDLGQYYGYTF.

The chain combines TRBV24-1 with TRBJ2-1; 9 bases map to TRBD1. Germline CDR1 and CDR2: KGHDR and SFDVKD. The CDR3 has 18 residues. Losses at the gene ends were 4 bases for V and 1 base for J; bases not matched to a gene: 10. The CDR3 DNA follows: TGTGCCACCAGTGACCTTACCCCGGGACAGGGATCCTACAATGAGCAGTTCTTC. Translating gives CATSDLTPGQGSYNEQFF.

This chain joins TRBV7-2 and TRBJ2-7; the match to TRBD2 covers 11 bases. The V gene's germline CDR1 is SGHTA and CDR2 FQGNSA. The CDR3 runs to 16 residues. The trim removed 5 bases at V and 3 bases at J, leaving 9 bases unmatched. DNA of the CDR3: TGTGCCAGCAGCCATGGTACTAGCGGGAGAGACTACGAGCAGTACTTC. This translates into CASSHGTSGRDYEQYF.

The chain joins TRBV7-9 to TRBJ2-5; 8 positions agree with TRBD2. Germline V gives CDR1 SEHNR, CDR2 FQNEAQ (reference sequence). V trimming: 5 bases; J trimming: 5 bases; junction bases outside the gene matches: 7. CDR3 size: 14 residues. The CDR3 nucleotides read TGTGCCAGCAGCCGGGGACTAGAGGTCGAGACCCAGTACTTC. The encoded protein is CASSRGLEVETQYF.

The rearrangement uses TRBV28 and TRBJ1-6, with D possibly TRBD1 on 6 matching bases. Germline V gene data show CDR1 as MDHEN and CDR2 as SYDVKM. CDR3 length: 12 amino acids. The V and J ends lost 9 bases and 10 bases respectively, with 13 bases between them. The CDR3 DNA reads as TGTGCCAGTGGGGGCTTCGGGTCACCCCTCCACTTT. Residues: CASGGFGSPLHF.

V and J are TRBV18 and TRBJ2-7; TRBD2 agrees at 8 bases. CDR1 is KGHSH and CDR2 is LQKENI in the germline V gene. V lost 0 bases to trimming and J lost 2 bases; unmatched junction nucleotides: 6. This CDR3 has 16 residues. CDR3 nucleotides: TGTGCCAGCTCACCACCGGGAAGCGGGGGTCCCTACGAGCAGTACTTC. This codes for CASSPPGSGGPYEQYF. Full variable domain (rest looked up from reference TRBV18 and TRBJ2-7): NAGVMQNPRHLVRRRGQEARLRCSPMKGHSHVYWYRQLPEEGLKFMVYLQKENIIDESGMPKERFSAEFPKEGPSILRIQQVVRGDSAAYFCASSPPGSGGPYEQYFGPGTRLTVT.

The CDR3 nucleotides read TGTGCCAGGACCAGGGGCCTCAATTTCCAAGAGACCCAGTACTTC. This sequence encodes CARTRGLNFQETQYF. The chain joins TRBV27 to TRBJ2-5; possible D gene TRBD1, 6 bases. The CDR3 is 15 amino acids. Trimming pared 9 bases from V and 1 base from J, leaving 18 bases between. Germline lookup yields CDR1 MNHEY and CDR2 SMNVEV (reference sequence).